This is a list of T cell receptor beta chains from one sample in a study of blood T cell repertoires in COVID-19. The method was immunoSEQ multiplex PCR; TCRdb's version includes in-frame clones alone and lacks a portion of them. The top ten clones hold roughly 1.5% of a sample with some 170,000 clones, about 91% of them seen once. Input material: peripheral blood. The source of these receptors is a woman aged 45-60 years with acute or convalescent COVID-19. Both conserved end residues are trimmed from each CDR3. The D gene is left open where the match is weak.

.	TRBJ2-1	TRBV6-2/TRBV6-3	ASSYSDSEQF
TRBD1	TRBJ2-5	TRBV9	ASSVYGTDMETQY
.	TRBJ1-4	TRBV6-2/TRBV6-3	ASSIQGKLF
TRBD1	TRBJ1-1	TRBV19	ASSISGAGGWSF
TRBD1	TRBJ1-6	TRBV11-3	ASSLDLLGQDSYNSPLH
TRBD1	TRBJ1-1	TRBV10-3	AIRTGQGVTEAF
TRBD1	TRBJ1-1	TRBV18	ASSTDRDGTEAF
.	TRBJ1-6	TRBV25-1	ASSAQGYNSPLH
.	TRBJ2-7	TRBV21-1	ASSKDRTISYEQY
.	TRBJ2-3	TRBV30	AWQAYTDTQY
.	TRBJ1-2	TRBV6-2/TRBV6-3	ASSPAGENYGYT
TRBD2	TRBJ2-1	TRBV9	ASSVLAGGQGEQF
.	TRBJ1-2	TRBV27	ASSLSLRGRDGYT
.	TRBJ2-5	TRBV6-5	ASSYRAEETQY
.	TRBJ1-2	TRBV29-1	SVVTSEGGYT
.	TRBJ1-2	TRBV19	ASSPQNYGYT
TRBD1	TRBJ1-4	TRBV4-1	ASSLPGTGVEKLF
TRBD2	TRBJ2-3	TRBV7-6	ASSLEASGGTDTQY
TRBD2	TRBJ2-7	TRBV5-4	ASSSTSGSIYEQY
TRBD2	TRBJ2-1	TRBV11-3	ASAGGSYNEQF
TRBD1	TRBJ2-1	TRBV15	ATQEIGTDYNEQF
.	TRBJ2-3	TRBV19	ASSSYGGTDTQY
.	TRBJ1-5	TRBV20-1	SASSQGINQPQH
TRBD1	TRBJ2-3	TRBV7-3	ASSPPGGSDTQY
TRBD1	TRBJ1-2	TRBV5-1	ASSRGTGDGYT
.	TRBJ1-1	TRBV12-3/TRBV12-4	ASSLNSGGDAF
.	TRBJ2-2	TRBV29-1	SVVARNTGELF
.	TRBJ2-3	TRBV5-4	ASSRGGSTDTQY
.	TRBJ1-5	TRBV30	AWSVGEGRQPQH
.	TRBJ2-6	TRBV20-1	SASPGTAGSGANVLT
TRBD1	TRBJ1-1	TRBV9	ASSPGAQGAKNTEAF
TRBD1	TRBJ1-1	TRBV30	AWSDRPGQGAIGAF
TRBD2	TRBJ2-3	TRBV3-1/TRBV3-2	ASSLLATDTQY